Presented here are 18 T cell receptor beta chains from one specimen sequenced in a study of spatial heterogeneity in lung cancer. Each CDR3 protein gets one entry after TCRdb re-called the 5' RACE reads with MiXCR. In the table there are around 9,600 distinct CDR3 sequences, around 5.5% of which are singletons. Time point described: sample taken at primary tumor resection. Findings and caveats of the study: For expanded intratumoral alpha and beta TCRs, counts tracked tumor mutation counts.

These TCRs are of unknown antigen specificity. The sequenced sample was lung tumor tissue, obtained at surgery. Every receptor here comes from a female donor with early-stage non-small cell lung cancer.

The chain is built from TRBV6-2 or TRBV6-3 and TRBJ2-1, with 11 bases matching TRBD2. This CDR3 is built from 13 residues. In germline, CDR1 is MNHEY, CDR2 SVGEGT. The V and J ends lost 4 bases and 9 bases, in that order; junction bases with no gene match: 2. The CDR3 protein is CASSSLAGGEQFF. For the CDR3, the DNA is TGTGCCAGCAGTTCGCTAGCGGGGGGTGAGCAGTTCTTC.

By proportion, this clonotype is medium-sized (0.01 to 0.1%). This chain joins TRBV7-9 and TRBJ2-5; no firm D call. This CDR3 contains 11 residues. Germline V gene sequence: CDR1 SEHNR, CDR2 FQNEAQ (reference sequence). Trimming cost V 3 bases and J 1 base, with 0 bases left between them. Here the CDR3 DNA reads TGTGCCAGCAGCTTCCAAGAGACCCAGTACTTC. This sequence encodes CASSFQETQYF.

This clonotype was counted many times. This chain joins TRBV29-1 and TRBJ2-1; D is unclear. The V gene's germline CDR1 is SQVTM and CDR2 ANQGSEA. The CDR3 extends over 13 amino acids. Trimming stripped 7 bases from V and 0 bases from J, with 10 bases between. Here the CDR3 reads CSGSLSSYNEQFF. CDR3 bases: TGCAGCGGGTCATTGAGCTCCTACAATGAGCAGTTCTTC.

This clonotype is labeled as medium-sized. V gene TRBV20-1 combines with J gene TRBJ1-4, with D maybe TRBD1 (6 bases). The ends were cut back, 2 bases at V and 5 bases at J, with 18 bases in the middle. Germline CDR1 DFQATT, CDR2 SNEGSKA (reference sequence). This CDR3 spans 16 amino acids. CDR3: CSARSLSQGLNEKLFF. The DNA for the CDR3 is TGCAGTGCTAGATCTCTCTCACAGGGCCTAAATGAAAAACTGTTTTTT.

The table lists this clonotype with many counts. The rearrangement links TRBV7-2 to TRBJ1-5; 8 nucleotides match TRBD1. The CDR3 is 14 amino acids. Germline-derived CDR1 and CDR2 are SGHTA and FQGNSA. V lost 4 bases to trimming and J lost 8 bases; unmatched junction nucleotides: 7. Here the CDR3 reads CASSSSGGLEPQHF. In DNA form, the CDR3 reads TGTGCCAGCAGCTCGTCAGGGGGCCTTGAGCCCCAGCATTTT.

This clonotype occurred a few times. The CDR3 coding sequence is TGTGCCAGCAGCTTTTTGTCGGGGGGGAACACTGAAGCTTTCTTT. As protein: CASSFLSGGNTEAFF. V gene TRBV7-6 combines with J gene TRBJ1-1, with D possibly being TRBD1 (5 bases). This CDR3 region has 15 residues. Germline CDR1 reads SGHVS; CDR2 reads FNYEAQ. With 3 bases removed from V and 1 base from J, the gap between germline ends came to 12 bases.

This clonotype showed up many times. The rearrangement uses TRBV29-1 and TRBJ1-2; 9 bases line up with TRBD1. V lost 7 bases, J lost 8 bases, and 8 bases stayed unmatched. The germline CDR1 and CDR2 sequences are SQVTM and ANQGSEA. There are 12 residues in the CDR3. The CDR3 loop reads CSAGGQGKGYTF. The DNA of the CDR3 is TGCAGCGCTGGGGGACAGGGCAAAGGCTACACCTTC.

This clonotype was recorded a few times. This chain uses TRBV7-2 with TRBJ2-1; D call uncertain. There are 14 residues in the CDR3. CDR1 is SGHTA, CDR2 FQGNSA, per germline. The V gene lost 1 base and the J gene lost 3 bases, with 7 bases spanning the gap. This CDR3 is CASSLGVSYNEQFF. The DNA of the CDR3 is TGTGCCAGCAGCTTAGGGGTTAGCTACAATGAGCAGTTCTTC.

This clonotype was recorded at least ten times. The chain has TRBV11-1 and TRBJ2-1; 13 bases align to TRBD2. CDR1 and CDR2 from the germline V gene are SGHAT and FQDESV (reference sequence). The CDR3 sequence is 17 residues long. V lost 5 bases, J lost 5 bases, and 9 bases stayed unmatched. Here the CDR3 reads CASSRGLAGYVDNEQFF. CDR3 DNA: TGTGCCAGCAGCCGGGGACTAGCGGGATATGTCGACAATGAGCAGTTCTTC. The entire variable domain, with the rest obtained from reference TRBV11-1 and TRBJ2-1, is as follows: EAEVAQSPRYKITEKSQAVAFWCDPISGHATLYWYRQILGQGPELLVQFQDESVVDDSQLPKDRFSAERLKGVDSTLKIQPAELGDSAMYLCASSRGLAGYVDNEQFFGPGTRLTVL.

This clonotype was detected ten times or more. The CDR3 here is CASRSEVGQETQYF. The CDR3 DNA reads as TGTGCCAGCAGGTCGGAAGTAGGGCAAGAGACCCAGTACTTC. The chain recombines TRBV5-4 with TRBJ2-5, with D uncertain. CDR1 SGHNT and CDR2 YYREEE come from the germline V gene (reference sequence). This CDR3 is 14 amino acids long. V was cut by 5 bases and J by 2 bases, with 13 bases left in between.

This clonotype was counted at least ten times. CDR3 DNA: TGTGCCACCCTTACCGGACAGGCCAACTATGGCTACACCTTC. This codes for CATLTGQANYGYTF. The V call is TRBV12-3 or TRBV12-4, the J call TRBJ1-2; TRBD1 agrees at 7 bases. V shed 10 bases and J 2 bases; nucleotides not matched to a gene: 10. The CDR3 sequence is 14 residues long.

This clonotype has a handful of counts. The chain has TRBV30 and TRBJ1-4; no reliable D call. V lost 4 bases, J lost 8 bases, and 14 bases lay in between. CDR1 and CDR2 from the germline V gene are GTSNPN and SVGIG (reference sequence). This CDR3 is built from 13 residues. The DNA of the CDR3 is TGTGCCTGGAATGTGGGTTTAGGAGAAAAACTGTTTTTT. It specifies CAWNVGLGEKLFF.

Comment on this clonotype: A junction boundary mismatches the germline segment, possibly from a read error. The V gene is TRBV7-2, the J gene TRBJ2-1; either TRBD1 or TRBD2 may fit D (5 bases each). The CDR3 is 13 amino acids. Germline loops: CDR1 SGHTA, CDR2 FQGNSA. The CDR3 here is CASSSTGTHFTHF. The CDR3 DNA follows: TGTGCCAGCAGCTCAACCGGGACGCACTTTACCCACTTC.

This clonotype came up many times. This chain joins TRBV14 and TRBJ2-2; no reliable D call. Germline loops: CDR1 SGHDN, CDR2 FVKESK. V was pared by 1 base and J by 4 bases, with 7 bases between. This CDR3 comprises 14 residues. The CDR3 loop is CASSQVLSTGELFF. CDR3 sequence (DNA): TGTGCCAGCAGCCAAGTATTGAGCACCGGGGAGCTGTTTTTT.

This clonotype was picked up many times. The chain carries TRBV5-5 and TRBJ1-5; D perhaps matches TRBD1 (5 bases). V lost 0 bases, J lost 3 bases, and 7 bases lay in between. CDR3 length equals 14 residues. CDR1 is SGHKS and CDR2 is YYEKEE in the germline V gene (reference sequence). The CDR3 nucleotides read TGTGCCAGCAGCTTGGCGGGGGACAATCAGCCCCAGCATTTT. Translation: CASSLAGDNQPQHF.

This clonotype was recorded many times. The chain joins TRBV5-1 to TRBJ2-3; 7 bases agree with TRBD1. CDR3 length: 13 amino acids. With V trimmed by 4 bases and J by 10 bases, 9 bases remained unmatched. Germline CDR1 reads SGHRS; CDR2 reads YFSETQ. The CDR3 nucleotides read TGCGCCAGCAGCCCCGGTAGGGACAGCGCGCAGTATTTT. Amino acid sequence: CASSPGRDSAQYF.

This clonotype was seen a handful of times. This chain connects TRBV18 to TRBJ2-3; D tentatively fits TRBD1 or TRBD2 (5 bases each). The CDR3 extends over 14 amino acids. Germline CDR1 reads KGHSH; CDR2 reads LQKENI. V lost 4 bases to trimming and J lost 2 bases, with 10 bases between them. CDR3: CASSRQRNTDTQYF. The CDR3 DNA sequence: TGTGCCAGCTCACGACAGCGGAACACAGATACGCAGTATTTT.

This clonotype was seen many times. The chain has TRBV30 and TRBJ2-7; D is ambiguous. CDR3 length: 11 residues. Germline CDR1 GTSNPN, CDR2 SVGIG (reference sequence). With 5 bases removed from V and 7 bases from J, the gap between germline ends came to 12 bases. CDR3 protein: CAWGVSREQYF. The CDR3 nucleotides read TGTGCCTGGGGGGTTAGCCGAGAGCAGTACTTC.